The 26 T cell receptor beta chains presented below share a single source sample, sequenced in a study of T cell responses to AZD1222 COVID-19 vaccine. The method was immunoSEQ multiplex PCR; TCRdb's version includes in-frame clones alone and lacks a portion of them. The sample contains about 130,000 clones, about 91% of which appear only once. Sequenced material: peripheral blood, taken on day 0 of AZD1222 vaccination. All receptors derive from an adult in good health.

This chain uses TRBV14 with TRBJ1-1; D gene unclear. The CDR3 covers 15 residues. In germline, CDR1 is SGHDN, CDR2 FVKESK. V lost 0 bases and J 0 bases, leaving 8 bases between the germline ends. This CDR3 is CASSQDGEMNTEAFF. The CDR3 nucleotides are TGTGCCAGCAGCCAAGACGGAGAGATGAACACTGAAGCTTTCTTT.

The chain carries TRBV14 and TRBJ1-1; D is uncertain. The CDR3 has 15 amino acids. From germline, CDR1 is SGHDN and CDR2 FVKESK. The germline V and J ends were trimmed by 0 bases and 1 base, with 9 bases remaining between them. DNA for the CDR3: TGTGCCAGCAGCCAAGAAGTGGAGAAGAACACTGAAGCTTTCTTT. This translates into CASSQEVEKNTEAFF.

The chain couples TRBV30 to TRBJ1-5; D uncertain. This CDR3 has 13 residues. CDR1 and CDR2 (germline): GTSNPN, SVGIG (reference sequence). V lost 0 bases, J lost 4 bases, and 7 bases lay in between. CDR3 sequence reads: CAWSVGINQPQHF. DNA for the CDR3: TGTGCCTGGAGTGTGGGAATTAATCAGCCCCAGCATTTT.

Only one count was recorded for this clone. This chain joins TRBV6-2 or TRBV6-3 and TRBJ2-7, with D tentatively TRBD1 (6 bases). Per the germline V gene, CDR1 is MNHEY and CDR2 is SVGEGT. Trimming left V 5 bases short and J 2 bases short, with 13 bases between. The CDR3 is 14 amino acids. Here the CDR3 reads CASSLSRGPYEQYF. The CDR3 DNA reads TGTGCCAGCAGTCTATCCAGGGGACCCTACGAGCAGTACTTC.

This sequence joins TRBV9 and TRBJ2-7, with a tentative D call TRBD2 (6 bases). With 2 bases removed from V and 7 bases from J, the gap between germline ends came to 16 bases. The CDR3 spans 14 residues. The germline V gene encodes CDR1 SGDLS and CDR2 YYNGEE. The CDR3 reads CASSVGGTSGEQYF. The CDR3 region has the DNA TGTGCCAGCAGCGTGGGCGGGACTTCTGGAGAGCAGTACTTC.

The chain employs TRBV7-9 and TRBJ2-3; tentatively, D is TRBD1 or TRBD2 (5 bases each). The CDR3 length is 16 residues. Germline CDR1 reads SEHNR; CDR2 reads FQNEAQ (reference sequence). V lost 1 base and J 8 bases, leaving 19 bases between the germline ends. The CDR3 here is CASSLVLGTLDGTQYF. The CDR3 DNA follows: TGTGCCAGCAGCTTAGTGTTGGGGACCTTAGACGGTACGCAGTATTTT.

The chain recombines TRBV7-9 with TRBJ1-5; no clear D. The ends were cut back, 0 bases at V and 5 bases at J, with 5 bases in the middle. Germline assignment: CDR1 SEHNR and CDR2 FQNEAQ (reference sequence). CDR3 size: 13 residues. CDR3 sequence reads: CASSLAEDQPQHF. In DNA form, the CDR3 reads TGTGCCAGCAGCTTAGCAGAGGATCAGCCCCAGCATTTT.

In this sample, this clone turned up a few times. The chain uses TRBV9 and TRBJ2-2; D not certain. The CDR3 runs to 15 residues. Germline CDR1 reads SGDLS; CDR2 reads YYNGEE. The V end lost 0 bases, the J end lost 4 bases, and 10 bases lay between the germline ends. The CDR3 DNA reads TGTGCCAGCAGCGTAGGCTCGATTCCCACCGGGGAGCTGTTTTTT. Translated, it gives CASSVGSIPTGELFF.

This chain links TRBV10-3 with TRBJ1-3, with a possible D match to TRBD1 (6 bases). Between the trimmed V and J ends, which lost 5 bases and 0 bases, there was a span of 8 bases. Germline CDR1 is ENHRY and CDR2 is SYGVKD. CDR3 length: 14 residues. The CDR3 nucleotides are TGTGCCATCAGTCGACAGGACTCTGGAAACACCATATATTTT. This gives the protein CAISRQDSGNTIYF.

The rearrangement joins TRBV3-1 (or the pseudogene TRBV3-2) to TRBJ2-1; either TRBD1 or TRBD2 may supply D (5 bases each). The CDR3 runs 12 residues. Germline values: CDR1 LGHDT, CDR2 YNNKEL (reference sequence). Trimming pared 8 bases from V and 4 bases from J, leaving 9 bases between. Here the CDR3 DNA reads TGTGCCAGCGTAGGGACGTACAATGAGCAGTTCTTC. It encodes CASVGTYNEQFF.

The V gene is TRBV7-2, the J gene TRBJ2-7, with D perhaps matching TRBD1 (5 bases). The V gene lost 5 bases and the J gene lost 3 bases, with 11 bases spanning the gap. Germline assignment: CDR1 SGHTA and CDR2 FQGNSA. CDR3 length equals 13 residues. The CDR3 sequence is CASSPGLVYEQYF. The CDR3 coding sequence is TGTGCCAGCAGCCCAGGGCTAGTCTACGAGCAGTACTTC.

This clone was recorded once. V and J are TRBV6-4 and TRBJ1-4, with unresolved D. V lost 6 bases to trimming and J lost 3 bases, with 14 bases between them. The CDR3 is made up of 15 amino acids. Per germline, CDR1 MRHNA and CDR2 SNTAGT. CDR3 sequence reads: CASRTMRWANEKLFF. In DNA, the CDR3 is TGTGCCAGCAGGACCATGCGGTGGGCTAATGAAAAACTGTTTTTT.

The CDR3 nucleotides read TGTGCCAGCAGTTTAACACGGAAACTGTTTTTT. It is translated as CASSLTRKLFF. The chain has TRBV28 and TRBJ1-4; the D is unclear. V was clipped by 2 bases and J by 11 bases, with 6 bases between them. Per germline, CDR1 MDHEN and CDR2 SYDVKM. The CDR3 has 11 amino acids.

V is TRBV4-2 and J is TRBJ2-5; 8 bases align to TRBD1. With 5 bases clipped from V and 2 bases from J, the junction kept 10 bases outside the gene matches. From germline, CDR1 is LGHNA and CDR2 YNFKEQ. The CDR3 extends over 16 amino acids. The DNA for the CDR3 is TGTGCCAGCAGCGGATCCGGGACAGGTAAACAAGAGACCCAGTACTTC. It encodes CASSGSGTGKQETQYF.

The chain employs TRBV9 and TRBJ1-3; TRBD1 agrees at 7 bases. Germline values: CDR1 SGDLS, CDR2 YYNGEE. V was clipped by 2 bases and J by 4 bases; unmatched bases: 9. CDR3 length equals 16 residues. The CDR3 sequence: CASSVRLTGVGNTIYF. In DNA, the CDR3 is TGTGCCAGCAGCGTGAGGTTAACAGGGGTCGGAAACACCATATATTTT.

V gene TRBV12-3 or TRBV12-4 combines with J gene TRBJ2-7; 7 nucleotides match TRBD2. Trimming at V came to 5 bases and at J to 11 bases, leaving 9 bases not matched to a gene. This CDR3 comprises 12 residues. The CDR3 reads CASSPETSRKYF. CDR3 nucleotides: TGTGCCAGCAGTCCCGAGACTAGCCGTAAGTACTTC.

The chain is built from TRBV5-4 and TRBJ2-6; possible D gene TRBD1, 7 bases. Trimming removed 4 bases from V and 2 bases from J, with 13 bases in between. The CDR3 totals 16 residues. Germline CDR1 and CDR2: SGHNT and YYREEE (reference sequence). CDR3 protein: CASSEEGAAGANVLTF. For the CDR3, the DNA is TGTGCCAGCAGCGAGGAGGGGGCGGCTGGGGCCAACGTCCTGACTTTC.

Written as DNA, the CDR3 is TGTGCCAGTAGTGCTTCAGGGCTTGATCAGCCCCAGCATTTT. It is translated as CASSASGLDQPQHF. The chain combines TRBV19 with TRBJ1-5, with D possibly matching TRBD1 (5 bases). In germline, CDR1 is LNHDA, CDR2 SQIVND (reference sequence). V was clipped by 5 bases and J by 5 bases, with 13 bases between them. The CDR3 length is 14 residues.

The chain joins TRBV5-4 to TRBJ2-2; 8 bases are shared with TRBD2. V gave up 2 bases and J gave up 4 bases; unmatched junction bases: 7. In germline, CDR1 is SGHNT, CDR2 YYREEE (reference sequence). The CDR3 covers 16 residues. The CDR3 coding sequence is TGTGCCAGCAGCTTTGGGATAGCGGGAAGCACCGGGGAGCTGTTTTTT. Protein product: CASSFGIAGSTGELFF.

The V call is TRBV13, the J call TRBJ1-5; no reliable D call. This CDR3 has 12 amino acids. Germline CDR1 is PRHDT and CDR2 is FYEKMQ (reference sequence). Trimming stripped 1 base from V and 4 bases from J, with 2 bases between. The DNA of the CDR3 is TGTGCCAGCAGCTTAGAAAATCAGCCCCAGCATTTT. It yields the protein CASSLENQPQHF. The entire variable domain, with the rest obtained from reference TRBV13 and TRBJ1-5, is as follows: AAGVIQSPRHLIKEKRETATLKCYPIPRHDTVYWYQQGPGQDPQFLISFYEKMQSDKGSIPDRFSAQQFSDYHSELNMSSLELGDSALYFCASSLENQPQHFGDGTRLSIL.

The CDR3 coding sequence is TGTGCCAGCACGTACGACAGGGTAGTCGGGGAGCTGTTTTTT. It is translated as CASTYDRVVGELFF. This chain joins TRBV6-5 and TRBJ2-2, with 7 bases identical to TRBD1. The CDR3 is 14 amino acids. CDR1 and CDR2 (germline): MNHEY, SVGAGI. V shed 7 bases, J shed 7 bases, and the junction held 9 bases outside the gene matches.

The J gene is TRBJ2-1, the V gene TRBV3-1 (or the pseudogene TRBV3-2); TRBD2 matches at 14 bases. This CDR3 region has 18 residues. The V gene end was trimmed by 4 bases and the J gene end by 0 bases; junction bases not matched to a gene: 5. Germline V lookup: CDR1 LGHDT, CDR2 YNNKEL (reference sequence). Written as DNA, the CDR3 is TGTGCCAGCAGCCCGGGACTAGCGGGAGCGAGCTCCTACAATGAGCAGTTCTTC. Amino acids: CASSPGLAGASSYNEQFF.

The chain is built from TRBV19 and TRBJ1-6; 8 bases align to TRBD1. Germline-derived CDR1 and CDR2 are LNHDA and SQIVND (reference sequence). This CDR3 spans 12 amino acids. V shed 11 bases and J 10 bases; nucleotides not matched to a gene: 7. This chain's CDR3 is CASNRGVSPLHF. CDR3 bases: TGTGCCTCCAACAGGGGGGTCTCACCCCTCCACTTT.

The chain employs TRBV5-1 and TRBJ2-3; D is undetermined. The V gene lost 3 bases and the J gene lost 2 bases, with 4 bases spanning the gap. In germline, CDR1 is SGHRS, CDR2 YFSETQ. The CDR3 is made up of 12 amino acids. For the CDR3, the DNA is TGCGCCAGCAGCTGGGACACAGATACGCAGTATTTT. Amino acid sequence: CASSWDTDTQYF.

This rearrangement joins TRBV11-1 to TRBJ2-2; TRBD2 matches at 11 bases. The CDR3 totals 16 residues. V trimming: 4 bases; J trimming: 9 bases; junction bases outside the gene matches: 10. Germline CDR1 SGHAT, CDR2 FQDESV (reference sequence). CDR3 sequence (DNA): TGTGCCAGCAGCTCTAGTAGCGGGAGGGCCAGTAGGGAGCTGTTTTTT. As protein: CASSSSSGRASRELFF.

The rearrangement links TRBV7-2 to TRBJ2-7; 7 nucleotides agree with TRBD1. The CDR3 is made up of 15 amino acids. Germline CDR1 SGHTA, CDR2 FQGNSA. V was pared by 1 base and J by 3 bases, with 6 bases of the junction left unmatched. The chain's CDR3 is CASSLVPGQFYEQYF. CDR3 bases: TGTGCCAGCAGCTTAGTCCCGGGACAGTTCTACGAGCAGTACTTC.